The rows below give T cell receptor beta chains drawn from one sample of a study of blood T cells in healthy people across ages. In TCRdb, the 5' RACE reads were re-called with MiXCR into one record per CDR3 protein. The sample holds hundreds of thousands of distinct CDR3 sequences, 21% seen once. Input material: blood. The receptors come from a man in his 70s in good health. Both conserved end residues are part of each CDR3. The D gene is left open where the match is weak. Size tells how often a clone was seen (once, few, many) or the class of an expanded clone, and some rows leave it out.

J gene,clone size,V gene,D gene,CDR3 DNA,CDR3 protein
TRBJ2-1,NA,TRBV20-1,NA,TGCAGTGCTAGAGTACCGGGAGAGTTTGAGCAGTTCTTC,CSARVPGEFEQFF
TRBJ2-5,few,TRBV6-1,TRBD2,TGTGCCAGCAGCGGGACTTATAGCGGGGGTCAAGAGACCCAGTACTTC,CASSGTYSGGQETQYF
TRBJ1-1,NA,TRBV29-1,NA,TGCAGCGTTGGGGGCACAGCGACGAACGCTGAAGCTTTCTTT,CSVGGTATNAEAFF
TRBJ2-7,NA,TRBV12-3/TRBV12-4,NA,TGTGCCAGCCTGAGGACCAGCTCCTACGAGCAGTACTTC,CASLRTSSYEQYF
TRBJ2-3,NA,TRBV29-1,NA,TGCAGCGTTGGGGAATTGGATACGCAGTATTTT,CSVGELDTQYF
TRBJ2-3,few,TRBV7-2,TRBD1,TGTGCCAGCAGCTGGGACAGGGGCACAGATACGCAGTATTTT,CASSWDRGTDTQYF
TRBJ2-1,NA,TRBV2,NA,TGTGCCAGCTCTGGCGCTGAGCAGTTCTTC,CASSGAEQFF
TRBJ2-5,once,TRBV2,NA,TGTGCCAGCAGTTCAACTCCCGGGAAAAAAGAGACCCAGTACTTC,CASSSTPGKKETQYF
TRBJ1-4,NA,TRBV7-9,TRBD1,TGTGCCGGCAGCCGACAGGGGGACGTGGATGAAAAACTGTTTTTT,CAGSRQGDVDEKLFF
TRBJ1-1,few,TRBV5-1,NA,TGCGCCAGCAGCCTGGGACGGCAGAACACTGAAGCTTTCTTT,CASSLGRQNTEAFF
TRBJ2-3,NA,TRBV27,NA,TGTGCCAGCAGCAACCGGGTACCCAGCGCAGATACGCAGTATTTT,CASSNRVPSADTQYF
TRBJ2-3,NA,TRBV11-3,TRBD2,TGTGCCAGCAGCTCCGGACTAGCGGGCAAAACAGATACGCAGTATTTT,CASSSGLAGKTDTQYF
TRBJ2-7,few,TRBV20-1,TRBD2,TGCAGTGCTAGAGGCCAACTAGCGGGCCATTACGAGCAGTACTTC,CSARGQLAGHYEQYF
TRBJ2-1,NA,TRBV3-1,TRBD2,TGTGCCAGCAGCCAAGTCGAGGGACTAGCTTTAAATGAGCAGTTCTTC,CASSQVEGLALNEQFF
TRBJ2-4,NA,TRBV3-1,NA,TGTGCCAGCAGCCCGGCCAAAGCGGACATTCAGTACTTC,CASSPAKADIQYF
TRBJ2-5,NA,TRBV28,TRBD1,TGTGCCAGCAGTTTACCGGGACAGAAACTAGAGACCCAGTACTTC,CASSLPGQKLETQYF
TRBJ2-1,once,TRBV5-6,NA,TGTGCCAGCAGCTTGGGGGGGCCAGCCCTGAGCTCCTACAATGAGCAGTTCTTC,CASSLGGPALSSYNEQFF
TRBJ1-1,many,TRBV5-1,NA,TGCGCCACCGCTTCTAGCTCAGTGGTGAACACTGAAGCTTTCTTT,CATASSSVVNTEAFF
TRBJ2-7,NA,TRBV10-2,TRBD1,TGCGCCAGCAGTGTGGACAGGGTCAACGAGCAGTACTTC,CASSVDRVNEQYF
TRBJ2-6,NA,TRBV19,NA,TGTGCCAGCCGCGACGGCTCTGGGGCCAACGTCCTGACTTTC,CASRDGSGANVLTF